This entry lists 6 T cell receptor beta chains sequenced from one sample in a study of blood T cell repertoires in COVID-19. The assay was immunoSEQ multiplex PCR, and TCRdb's table has in-frame clones only and misses some. Among 150,000 to 190,000 clones listed, 70% to 90% were seen once. The sample taken for sequencing was peripheral blood. The receptors here all came from a woman in her 70s with acute or convalescent COVID-19.

The chain employs TRBV9 and TRBJ1-2; 7 positions agree with TRBD1. With 3 bases clipped from V and 6 bases from J, the junction kept 5 bases outside the gene matches. CDR3 length: 13 residues. Germline V gene data show CDR1 as SGDLS and CDR2 as YYNGEE. The CDR3 loop is CASSAATGNGYTF. The CDR3 coding sequence is TGTGCCAGCAGCGCTGCGACAGGGAATGGCTACACCTTC.

The V call is TRBV18, the J call TRBJ2-5, with TRBD2 matching 7 bases. The CDR3 runs to 14 residues. Per the germline V gene, CDR1 is KGHSH and CDR2 is LQKENI. V lost 1 base, J lost 3 bases, and 2 bases stayed unmatched. The CDR3 sequence: CASSPRLAEETQYF. Here the CDR3 DNA reads TGTGCCAGCTCACCACGCCTAGCGGAAGAGACCCAGTACTTC.

The CDR3 nucleotides are TGCAGCGCCGAAACAGGGTATGGAACAGATACGCAGTATTTT. Residues: CSAETGYGTDTQYF. The chain couples TRBV29-1 to TRBJ2-3, with D possibly being TRBD1 (6 bases). Germline V gene lookup returns CDR1 SQVTM and CDR2 ANQGSEA. This CDR3 is built from 14 residues. The V end lost 7 bases, the J end lost 3 bases, and 17 bases lay between the germline ends.

This rearrangement joins TRBV29-1 to TRBJ1-2, with D tentatively TRBD1 (6 bases). In germline, CDR1 is SQVTM, CDR2 ANQGSEA. Trimming stripped 2 bases from V and 6 bases from J, with 16 bases between. This CDR3 is 14 amino acids long. CDR3 amino acids: CSVELWGLSHGYTF. The CDR3 region has the DNA TGCAGCGTTGAACTGTGGGGGCTGAGCCATGGCTACACCTTC.

The chain is built from TRBV7-2 and TRBJ2-7; D not certain. Germline V gene lookup returns CDR1 SGHTA and CDR2 FQGNSA. CDR3 length equals 15 residues. The V end lost 5 bases, the J end lost 2 bases, and 16 bases lay between the germline ends. In DNA, the CDR3 is TGTGCCAGCAGCCCCAACGTAGCAAGTGCCTACGAGCAGTACTTC. It is translated as CASSPNVASAYEQYF.

This chain joins TRBV11-2 and TRBJ2-1, with a tentative D call TRBD2 (6 bases). V lost 5 bases and J 11 bases, leaving 19 bases between the germline ends. CDR3 length: 14 amino acids. Germline V lookup: CDR1 SGHAT, CDR2 FQNNGV. The CDR3 here is CASSPPWVLAKQFF. DNA for the CDR3: TGTGCCAGCAGCCCCCCGTGGGTCCTAGCGAAGCAGTTCTTC.